Shown below are 20 T cell receptor beta chains from a single sample sequenced in a study of technical replicates of blood from a handful of donors. TCRdb's copy holds only in-frame clones and misses some; the assay was immunoSEQ multiplex PCR. Among roughly 80,000 clones, around 93% were seen once, and the ten largest hold less than 0.3%. Sequenced sample: T cells isolated from PBMCs. The source is a human donor in good health.

This clone showed up just once. The V call is TRBV28, the J call TRBJ1-3, with D perhaps TRBD1 (6 bases). Germline CDR1 and CDR2: MDHEN and SYDVKM. The V and J ends lost 2 bases and 7 bases respectively, with 15 bases between them. CDR3 length equals 15 residues. This CDR3 reads CASSLVWQGMNTIYF. The CDR3 DNA reads as TGTGCCAGCAGTTTAGTTTGGCAGGGGATGAACACCATATATTTT.

The rearrangement links TRBV2 to TRBJ2-2; D is undetermined. V was cut by 4 bases and J by 1 base, with 4 bases left in between. Germline assignment: CDR1 SNHLY and CDR2 FYNNEI. The CDR3 consists of 13 residues. The CDR3 loop reads CASSGVNTGELFF. The CDR3 bases are TGTGCCAGCAGTGGAGTGAACACCGGGGAGCTGTTTTTT.

The chain uses TRBV11-2 and TRBJ1-3, with a tentative D call TRBD1 (6 bases). The germline gives CDR1 SGHAT, CDR2 FQNNGV. The germline V and J ends were trimmed by 5 bases and 7 bases, with 15 bases remaining between them. The CDR3 spans 14 residues. The chain's CDR3 is CASSQPGGGNTIYF. CDR3 bases: TGTGCCAGCAGCCAACCTGGTGGGGGCAACACCATATATTTT.

The chain carries TRBV5-1 and TRBJ1-2, with a possible D match to TRBD1 (6 bases). Trimming left V 4 bases short and J 0 bases short, with 16 bases between. The V gene's germline CDR1 is SGHRS and CDR2 YFSETQ. The CDR3 contains 16 residues. CDR3 protein: CASSDTGKTANYGYTF. In nucleotides, the CDR3 is TGCGCCAGCAGCGACACAGGGAAGACTGCTAACTATGGCTACACCTTC.

The genes are TRBV19 and TRBJ1-2; maybe TRBD1 (6 bases). Trimming left V 5 bases short and J 5 bases short, with 15 bases between. The CDR3 has 14 amino acids. Germline V gene lookup returns CDR1 LNHDA and CDR2 SQIVND (reference sequence). CDR3 nucleotides: TGTGCCAGTAGTTCGCCGACAGGCCAATATGGCTACACCTTC. Protein sequence: CASSSPTGQYGYTF.

This chain joins TRBV5-1 and TRBJ1-2, with D possibly TRBD1 on 6 matching bases. This CDR3 spans 15 amino acids. The V end was cut by 4 bases, the J end by 4 bases, with 17 bases between. Per the germline V gene, CDR1 is SGHRS and CDR2 is YFSETQ. CDR3 sequence reads: CASSETGLRTYGYTF. The CDR3 DNA reads as TGCGCCAGCAGCGAAACAGGGTTGAGGACCTATGGCTACACCTTC.

The J gene is TRBJ2-3, the V gene TRBV18, with D hard to call. The germline V gene encodes CDR1 KGHSH and CDR2 LQKENI. The CDR3 totals 13 residues. Trimming took 2 bases from V and 3 from J, leaving 6 bases between them. Here the CDR3 DNA reads TGTGCCAGCTCACCAGGCTTGACAGATACGCAGTATTTT. This translates into CASSPGLTDTQYF. The full variable domain, completed using reference TRBV18 and TRBJ2-3, is NAGVMQNPRHLVRRRGQEARLRCSPMKGHSHVYWYRQLPEEGLKFMVYLQKENIIDESGMPKERFSAEFPKEGPSILRIQQVVRGDSAAYFCASSPGLTDTQYFGPGTRLTVL.

This clone was recorded only once. The chain uses TRBV29-1 and TRBJ2-5; TRBD2 agrees at 13 bases. Germline V gene sequence: CDR1 SQVTM, CDR2 ANQGSEA. The CDR3 runs to 15 residues. V was pared by 4 bases and J by 5 bases, with 7 bases of the junction left unmatched. CDR3 amino acids: CSVGTSGSFWETQYF. In DNA form, the CDR3 reads TGCAGCGTTGGGACTAGCGGGAGCTTTTGGGAGACCCAGTACTTC.

The chain has TRBV10-3 and TRBJ1-3, with D possibly TRBD1 on 5 matching bases. V dropped 7 bases and J dropped 6 bases, with 13 bases sitting between them. Germline V gives CDR1 ENHRY, CDR2 SYGVKD. The CDR3 has 13 residues. CDR3 sequence: CAITPDIENTIYF. The DNA of the CDR3 is TGTGCCATCACCCCGGACATTGAAAACACCATATATTTT.

The chain carries TRBV28 and TRBJ1-2, with 7 positions matching TRBD1. Germline values: CDR1 MDHEN, CDR2 SYDVKM. With 6 bases clipped from V and 9 bases from J, the junction kept 16 bases outside the gene matches. CDR3 length equals 15 residues. CDR3 loop: CASSPSAGQVSSYTF. CDR3 nucleotide sequence: TGTGCCAGCAGCCCCTCGGCCGGACAGGTCTCAAGCTACACCTTC.

The rearrangement uses TRBV5-1 and TRBJ2-5; 7 bases match TRBD2. The ends lost 2 bases at V and 5 bases at J; junction bases unmatched: 6. Germline V gene sequence: CDR1 SGHRS, CDR2 YFSETQ. There are 14 residues in the CDR3. DNA of the CDR3: TGCGCCAGCAGCTTCGCGGGAGCCGGGGAGACCCAGTACTTC. This encodes CASSFAGAGETQYF.

The chain employs TRBV5-1 and TRBJ1-4; 10 positions agree with TRBD1. CDR3 length: 14 amino acids. Per germline, CDR1 SGHRS and CDR2 YFSETQ. The J segment lost 8 bases and the V segment lost 4 bases, leaving 5 bases of the junction unmatched. The CDR3 DNA reads TGCGCCAGCAGCCTAGGGACAGGGGAGGAAAAACTGTTTTTT. It yields the protein CASSLGTGEEKLFF.

This sequence joins TRBV20-1 and TRBJ2-5; no definite D call. V lost 3 bases to trimming and J lost 4 bases, with 3 bases between them. Per the germline V gene, CDR1 is DFQATT and CDR2 is SNEGSKA (reference sequence). CDR3 size: 10 residues. Here the CDR3 reads CSASLETQYF. CDR3 sequence (DNA): TGCAGTGCTAGTCTAGAGACCCAGTACTTC.

The chain links TRBV5-5 to TRBJ2-2; D possibly corresponds to TRBD2 (6 bases). The CDR3 runs 14 residues. V lost 3 bases to trimming and J lost 4 bases, with 10 bases between them. Germline V gene lookup returns CDR1 SGHKS and CDR2 YYEKEE (reference sequence). The CDR3 reads CASSWGVGTGELFF. For the CDR3, the DNA is TGTGCCAGCAGCTGGGGGGTGGGCACCGGGGAGCTGTTTTTT.

The chain carries TRBV6-1 and TRBJ1-6; D perhaps matches TRBD1 (6 bases). CDR3 size: 18 residues. The V gene's germline CDR1 is MNHNS and CDR2 SASEGT. With 1 base removed from V and 8 bases from J, the gap between germline ends came to 21 bases. CDR3 sequence reads: CASSEDRQQGTMDSPLHF. The CDR3 nucleotides read TGTGCCAGCAGTGAAGACCGGCAACAGGGCACTATGGATTCACCCCTCCACTTT.

This clone appeared a single time. The chain carries TRBV11-2 and TRBJ1-1; D might be TRBD1 (5 bases). CDR1 SGHAT and CDR2 FQNNGV come from the germline V gene. Trimming shortened V by 4 bases and J by 1 base, and 7 bases separated the two germline ends. The length of the CDR3 is 13 residues. CDR3 protein: CASSYGQNTEAFF. In nucleotides, the CDR3 is TGTGCCAGCAGCTACGGACAGAACACTGAAGCTTTCTTT.

This clone showed up just a few times. The J gene is TRBJ2-7, the V gene TRBV11-3; TRBD2 matches at 10 bases. The CDR3 sequence is 14 residues long. Per the germline V gene, CDR1 is SGHNT and CDR2 is YENEEA. The J segment lost 2 bases and the V segment lost 2 bases, leaving 0 bases of the junction unmatched. In DNA, the CDR3 is TGTGCCAGCAGCTTAAGCGGGGGGGCCTACGAGCAGTACTTC. Translation: CASSLSGGAYEQYF.

This clone is a singleton in its sample. V usage is TRBV13 and J usage is TRBJ2-5, with a weak D call TRBD2 (5 bases). The CDR3 totals 15 residues. Per germline, CDR1 PRHDT and CDR2 FYEKMQ (reference sequence). V shed 4 bases and J shed 7 bases, with 19 bases lying between them. In DNA form, the CDR3 reads TGTGCCAGCAGCTGGCTCGACGGTAGCGTCAGGACCCAGTACTTC. Its protein is CASSWLDGSVRTQYF.

The rearrangement links TRBV6-1 to TRBJ1-1; no clear D. Trimming left V 2 bases short and J 6 bases short, with 10 bases between. CDR1 is MNHNS, CDR2 SASEGT, per germline. The CDR3 runs 13 residues. CDR3 sequence: CASSELMWPEAFF. CDR3 sequence (DNA): TGTGCCAGCAGTGAATTAATGTGGCCTGAAGCTTTCTTT.

This rearrangement joins TRBV5-4 to TRBJ2-6; weak D call: TRBD1 (5 bases). The germline V and J ends were trimmed by 0 bases and 3 bases, with 10 bases remaining between them. This CDR3 region has 16 residues. CDR1 and CDR2 from the germline V gene are SGHNT and YYREEE (reference sequence). CDR3 residues: CASSLAGSSGANVLTF. CDR3 sequence (DNA): TGTGCCAGCAGCTTGGCAGGGTCCAGTGGGGCCAACGTCCTGACTTTC.